Sequencing of this T cell receptor beta chain was carried out in a study of blood T cell repertoires in COVID-19. At the level of the study: The study drew acute and convalescent COVID-19 samples from the United States, Italy and Spain. The cDNA or gDNA used as material had been derived from T cells, B-cell-depleted T cells, or PBMCs.

In the source study's methods: Quantification of nucleated cells was approximated via reference gene primer amplification. Measured with immunoSEQ multiplex PCR; TCRdb has only the in-frame clones, and not every one. V, J and clone size were drawn from that table, and D and trimming were deduced from the DNA. Of 130,000 to 150,000 clones listed, about 83% were seen once; the top ten hold 8% to 9%. The CDR3 is 10 residues long. The V end lost 3 bases, the J end lost 8 bases, and 7 bases lay between the germline ends. Germline V gene sequence: CDR1 SQVTM, CDR2 ANQGSEA. The V gene is TRBV29-1, the J gene TRBJ1-2; the D is unclear. The specimen sequenced was peripheral blood. The receptor was isolated from a woman in her forties or fifties with active or convalescent COVID-19. The CDR3 bases are TGCAGCGTTGACGGGAAGGGCTACACCTTC. It encodes CSVDGKGYTF.